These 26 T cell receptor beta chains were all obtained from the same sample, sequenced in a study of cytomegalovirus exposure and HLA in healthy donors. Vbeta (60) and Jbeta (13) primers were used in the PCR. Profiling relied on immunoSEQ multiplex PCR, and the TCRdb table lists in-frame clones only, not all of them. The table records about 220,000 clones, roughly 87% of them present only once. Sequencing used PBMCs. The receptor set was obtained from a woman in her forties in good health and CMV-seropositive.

The CDR3 bases are TGTGCCAGCAGTCCCCCAGCGGGGGGATACAATGAGCAGTTCTTC. Protein: CASSPPAGGYNEQFF. The chain combines TRBV5-4 with TRBJ2-1; 9 nucleotides agree with TRBD2. The CDR3 totals 15 residues. Per the germline V gene, CDR1 is SGHNT and CDR2 is YYREEE (reference sequence). V trimming: 5 bases; J trimming: 4 bases; junction bases outside the gene matches: 7.

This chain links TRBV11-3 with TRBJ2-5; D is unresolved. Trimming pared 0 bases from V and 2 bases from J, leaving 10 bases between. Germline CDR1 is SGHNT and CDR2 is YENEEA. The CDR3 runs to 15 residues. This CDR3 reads CASSLESLFQETQYF. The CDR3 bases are TGTGCCAGCAGCTTAGAATCCCTCTTTCAAGAGACCCAGTACTTC.

CDR3 region: CATKKDGGPGELFF. As DNA, the CDR3 is TGTGCCACTAAAAAGGACGGGGGGCCCGGGGAGCTGTTTTTT. V and J are TRBV19 and TRBJ2-2; possible D gene TRBD2, 7 bases. CDR1 is LNHDA, CDR2 SQIVND, per germline (reference sequence). The CDR3 has 14 residues. The V end was cut by 10 bases, the J end by 6 bases, with 18 bases between.

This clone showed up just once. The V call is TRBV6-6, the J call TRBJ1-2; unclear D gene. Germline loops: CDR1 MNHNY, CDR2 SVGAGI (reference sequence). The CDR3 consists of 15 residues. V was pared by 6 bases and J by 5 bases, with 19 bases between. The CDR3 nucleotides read TGTGCCAGCAGCGGGGTGGAGGGAGATGTTTATGGCTACACCTTC. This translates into CASSGVEGDVYGYTF.

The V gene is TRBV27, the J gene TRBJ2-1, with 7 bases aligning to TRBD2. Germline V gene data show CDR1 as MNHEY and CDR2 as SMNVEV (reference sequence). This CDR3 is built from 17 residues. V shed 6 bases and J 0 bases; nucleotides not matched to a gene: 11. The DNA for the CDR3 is TGTGCCAGCAGCTACGGGACTACCCTAATCTCCTACAATGAGCAGTTCTTC. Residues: CASSYGTTLISYNEQFF.

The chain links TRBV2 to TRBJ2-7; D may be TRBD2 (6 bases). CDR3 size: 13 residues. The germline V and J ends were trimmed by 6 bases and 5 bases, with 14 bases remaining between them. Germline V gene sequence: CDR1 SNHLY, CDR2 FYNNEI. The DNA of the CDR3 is TGTGCCAGCAGGGGGAGCGGGTTCAACGAGCAGTACTTC. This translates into CASRGSGFNEQYF.

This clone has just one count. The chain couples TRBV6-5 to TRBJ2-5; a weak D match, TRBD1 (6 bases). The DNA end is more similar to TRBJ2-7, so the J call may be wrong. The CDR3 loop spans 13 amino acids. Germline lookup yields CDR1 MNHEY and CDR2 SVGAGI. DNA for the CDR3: TGTGCCAGCAGGTCGACAGGTTCCTACGAGCAGTACTTC. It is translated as CASRSTGSYEQYF.

CDR3 nucleotide sequence: TGTGCCAGCAGCGCAACTTCCCAGGGTTCACCCCTCCACTTT. Translating it yields CASSATSQGSPLHF. The V and J genes are TRBV9 and TRBJ1-6; TRBD1 might be the D (5 bases). The germline CDR1 and CDR2 sequences are SGDLS and YYNGEE. V was pared by 3 bases and J by 9 bases, with 13 bases between. This CDR3 comprises 14 residues.

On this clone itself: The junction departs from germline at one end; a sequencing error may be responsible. CDR3 DNA sequence: TGTTCCAGCAGCTTAGTGGGGACTAGCGAAGAGTACTTC. Amino acids: CSSSLVGTSEEYF. This chain connects TRBV7-9 to TRBJ2-7; 10 bases agree with TRBD2. CDR1 and CDR2 (germline): SEHNR, FQNEAQ (reference sequence). The CDR3 consists of 13 residues.

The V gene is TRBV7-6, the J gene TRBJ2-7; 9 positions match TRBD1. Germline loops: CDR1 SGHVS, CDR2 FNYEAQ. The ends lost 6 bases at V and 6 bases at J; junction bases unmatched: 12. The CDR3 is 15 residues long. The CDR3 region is CASSSPGQGPREQYF. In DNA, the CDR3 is TGTGCCAGCAGTAGTCCGGGACAGGGTCCTCGCGAGCAGTACTTC.

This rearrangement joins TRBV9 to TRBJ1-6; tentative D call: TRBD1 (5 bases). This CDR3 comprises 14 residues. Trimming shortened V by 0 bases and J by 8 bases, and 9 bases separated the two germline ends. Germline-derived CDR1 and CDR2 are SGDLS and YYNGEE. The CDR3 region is CASSVAGSHSPLHF. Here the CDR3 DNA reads TGTGCCAGCAGCGTAGCAGGGTCGCATTCACCCCTCCACTTT.

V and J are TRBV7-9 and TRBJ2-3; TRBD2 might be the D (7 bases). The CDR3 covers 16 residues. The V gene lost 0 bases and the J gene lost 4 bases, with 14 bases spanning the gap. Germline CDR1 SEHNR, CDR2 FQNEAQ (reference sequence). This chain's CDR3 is CASSLAGGGGADTQYF. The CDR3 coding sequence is TGTGCCAGCAGCTTAGCGGGAGGCGGGGGCGCAGATACGCAGTATTTT.

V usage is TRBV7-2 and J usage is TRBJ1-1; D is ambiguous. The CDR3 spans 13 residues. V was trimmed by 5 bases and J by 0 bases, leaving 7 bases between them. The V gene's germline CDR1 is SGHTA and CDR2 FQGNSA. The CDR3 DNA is TGTGCCAGCAGCGCCAACATGAACACTGAAGCTTTCTTT. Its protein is CASSANMNTEAFF.

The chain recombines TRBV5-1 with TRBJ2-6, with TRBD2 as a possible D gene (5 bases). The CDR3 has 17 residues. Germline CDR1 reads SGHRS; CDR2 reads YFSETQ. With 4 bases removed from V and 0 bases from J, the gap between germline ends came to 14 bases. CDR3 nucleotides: TGCGCCAGCAGCGACGGACTGATTTTCTCTGGGGCCAACGTCCTGACTTTC. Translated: CASSDGLIFSGANVLTF.

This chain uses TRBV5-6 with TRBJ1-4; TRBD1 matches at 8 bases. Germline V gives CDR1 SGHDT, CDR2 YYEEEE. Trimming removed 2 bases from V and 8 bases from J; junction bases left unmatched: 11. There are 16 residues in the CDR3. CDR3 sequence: CASSFLQGGDGEKLFF. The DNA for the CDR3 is TGTGCCAGCAGCTTTCTACAGGGGGGAGACGGGGAAAAACTGTTTTTT.

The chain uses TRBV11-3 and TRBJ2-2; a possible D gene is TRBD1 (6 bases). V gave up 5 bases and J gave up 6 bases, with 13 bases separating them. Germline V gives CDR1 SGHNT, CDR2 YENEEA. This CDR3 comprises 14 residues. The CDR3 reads CASSVRQAPGELFF. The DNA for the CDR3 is TGTGCCAGCAGCGTCCGACAGGCCCCCGGGGAGCTGTTTTTT.

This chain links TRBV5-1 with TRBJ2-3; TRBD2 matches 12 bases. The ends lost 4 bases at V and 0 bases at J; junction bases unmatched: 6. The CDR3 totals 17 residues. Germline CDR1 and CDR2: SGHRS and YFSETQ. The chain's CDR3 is CASSGTSGQTSTDTQYF. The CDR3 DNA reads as TGCGCCAGCAGCGGGACTAGCGGGCAGACTAGCACAGATACGCAGTATTTT.

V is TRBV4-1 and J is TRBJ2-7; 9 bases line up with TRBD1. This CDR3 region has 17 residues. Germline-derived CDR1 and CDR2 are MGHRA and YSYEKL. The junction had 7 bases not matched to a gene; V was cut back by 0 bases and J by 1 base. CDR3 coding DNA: TGCGCCAGCAGCCAAGATTCACAGGGGGCCCTATCCTACGAGCAGTACTTC. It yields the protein CASSQDSQGALSYEQYF.

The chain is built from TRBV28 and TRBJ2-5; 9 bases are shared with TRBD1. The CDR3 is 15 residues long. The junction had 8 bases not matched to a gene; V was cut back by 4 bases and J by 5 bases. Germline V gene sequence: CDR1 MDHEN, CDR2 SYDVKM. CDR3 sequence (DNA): TGTGCCAGCAGTTCCGGACAGGGGAGTAGGGAGACCCAGTACTTC. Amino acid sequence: CASSSGQGSRETQYF.

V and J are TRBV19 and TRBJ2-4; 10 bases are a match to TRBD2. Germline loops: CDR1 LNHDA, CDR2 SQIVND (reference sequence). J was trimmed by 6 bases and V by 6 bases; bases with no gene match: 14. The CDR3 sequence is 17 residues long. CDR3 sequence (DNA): TGTGCCAGTAGCAGACTAGCGGGTCAAGGGGGAGGAAACATTCAGTACTTC. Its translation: CASSRLAGQGGGNIQYF.

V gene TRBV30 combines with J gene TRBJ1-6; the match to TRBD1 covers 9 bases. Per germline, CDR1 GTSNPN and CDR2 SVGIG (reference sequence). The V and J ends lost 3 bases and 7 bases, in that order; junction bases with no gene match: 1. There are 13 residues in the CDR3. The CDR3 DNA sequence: TGTGCCTGGAGGGGGACAGGGAATTCACCCCTCCACTTT. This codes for CAWRGTGNSPLHF.

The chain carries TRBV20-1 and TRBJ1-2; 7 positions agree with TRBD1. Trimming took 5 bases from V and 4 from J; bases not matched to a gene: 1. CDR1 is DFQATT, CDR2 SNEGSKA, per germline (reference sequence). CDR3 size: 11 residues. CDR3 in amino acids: CSAGTVYGYTF. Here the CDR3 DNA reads TGCAGTGCTGGGACAGTCTATGGCTACACCTTC.

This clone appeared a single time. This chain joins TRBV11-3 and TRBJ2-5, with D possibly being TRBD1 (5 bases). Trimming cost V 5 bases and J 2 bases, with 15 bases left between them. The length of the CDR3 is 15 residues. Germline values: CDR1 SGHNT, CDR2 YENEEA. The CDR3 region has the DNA TGTGCCAGCAGCCTCTCATACAGGTCACAAGAGACCCAGTACTTC. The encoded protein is CASSLSYRSQETQYF.

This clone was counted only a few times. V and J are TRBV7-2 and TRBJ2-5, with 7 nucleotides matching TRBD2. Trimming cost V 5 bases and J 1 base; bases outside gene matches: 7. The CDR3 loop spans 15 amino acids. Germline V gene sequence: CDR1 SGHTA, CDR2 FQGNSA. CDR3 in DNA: TGTGCCAGCAGCCTACTGGGGGAGGGCCAAGAGACCCAGTACTTC. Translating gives CASSLLGEGQETQYF.

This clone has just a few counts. Written as DNA, the CDR3 is TGTGCCAGCAGCCCCGGGGGGGAACTAGCGGGAGAGAACACAGATACGCAGTATTTT. Translation: CASSPGGELAGENTDTQYF. The chain combines TRBV7-4 with TRBJ2-3; 11 bases are shared with TRBD2. Trimming at V came to 5 bases and at J to 2 bases, leaving 15 bases not matched to a gene. From germline, CDR1 is SGHVT and CDR2 SQSDAQ. CDR3 size: 19 residues. Together with reference TRBV7-4 and TRBJ2-3, the CDR3 gives the full variable domain: GAGVSQSPRYKVAKRGRDVALRCDSISGHVTLYWYRQTLGQGSEVLTYSQSDAQRDKSGRPSGRFSAERPERSVSTLKIQRTEQGDSAVYLCASSPGGELAGENTDTQYFGPGTRLTVL.

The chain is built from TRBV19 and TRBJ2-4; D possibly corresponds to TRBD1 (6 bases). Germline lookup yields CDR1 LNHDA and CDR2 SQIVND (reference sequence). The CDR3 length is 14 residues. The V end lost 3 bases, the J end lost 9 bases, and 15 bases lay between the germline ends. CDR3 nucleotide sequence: TGTGCCAGTAGTATCTCCGCAGGGGAAGGCATTCAGTACTTC. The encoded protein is CASSISAGEGIQYF.